Reported below is one T cell receptor beta chain. What it recognizes is unknown. This sample is drawn from a study of PD-1 blockade in classical Hodgkin lymphoma. Study results and caveats: In CD4+ cells, TCR diversity went up significantly by C4D1, but in CD8+ cells it did not.

Time point noted: cycle 4 day 1 (C4D1), after 6 weeks of nivolumab. After autologous stem cell transplantation all patients relapsed, and prior brentuximab vedotin exposure differed between cohorts. CDR3 length equals 15 residues. The germline gives CDR1 SGHNT, CDR2 YYREEE (reference sequence). Trimming removed 6 bases from V and 2 bases from J, with 18 bases in between. The assay was immunoSEQ multiplex PCR, and TCRdb's table has in-frame clones only and misses some. The sample has some 93,000 clones; about 83% are singletons. V usage is TRBV5-4 and J usage is TRBJ2-7; D is ambiguous. The sequenced sample was peripheral blood mononuclear cells (PBMCs), obtained before the fourth cycle of nivolumab. This receptor was identified in a human donor with classical Hodgkin lymphoma. Here the CDR3 reads CASTRKEMFTYEQYF. The CDR3 region has the DNA TGTGCCAGCACCCGGAAGGAAATGTTCACCTACGAGCAGTACTTC. The complete variable domain, with remaining parts taken from reference TRBV5-4 and TRBJ2-7, reads ETGVTQSPTHLIKTRGQQVTLRCSSQSGHNTVSWYQQALGQGPQFIFQYYREEENGRGNFPPRFSGLQFPNYSSELNVNALELDDSALYLCASTRKEMFTYEQYFGPGTRLTVT.